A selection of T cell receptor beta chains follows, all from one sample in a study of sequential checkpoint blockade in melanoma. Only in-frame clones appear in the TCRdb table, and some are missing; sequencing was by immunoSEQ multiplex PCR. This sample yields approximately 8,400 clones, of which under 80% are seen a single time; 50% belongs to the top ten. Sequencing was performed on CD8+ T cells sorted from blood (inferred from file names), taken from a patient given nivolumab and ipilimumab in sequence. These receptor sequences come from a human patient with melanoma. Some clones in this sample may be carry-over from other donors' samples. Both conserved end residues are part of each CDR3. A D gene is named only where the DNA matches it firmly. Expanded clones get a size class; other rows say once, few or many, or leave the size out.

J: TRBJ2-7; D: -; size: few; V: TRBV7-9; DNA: TGTGCCAGCAGCCGGACAGACTACGAGCAGTACTTC; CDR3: CASSRTDYEQYF
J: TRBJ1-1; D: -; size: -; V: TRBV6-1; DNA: TGTGCCAGCATGCGGCGTACTGAAGCTTTCTTT; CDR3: CASMRRTEAFF
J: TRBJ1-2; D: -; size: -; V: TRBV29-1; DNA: TGCAGCGTTCTTCAAGAGAATGGCTACACCTTC; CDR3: CSVLQENGYTF
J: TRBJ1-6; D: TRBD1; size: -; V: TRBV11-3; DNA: TGTGCCAGCAGCTCACGGACAGGGCGGTCACCCCTCCACTTT; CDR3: CASSSRTGRSPLHF
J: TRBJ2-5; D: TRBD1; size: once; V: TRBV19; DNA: TGTGCCAGTAGTGCCCGGGACAGGGCGGGAGAGACCCAGTACTTC; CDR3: CASSARDRAGETQYF
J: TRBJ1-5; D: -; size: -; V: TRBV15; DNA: TGTGCCACCAGCACAGGCCGGCAGCCCCAGCATTTT; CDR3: CATSTGRQPQHF
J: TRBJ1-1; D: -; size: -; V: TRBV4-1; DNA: TGCGCCAGCAGCCAAGATCGGTCCAGGTCGTACCCAGCTTTCTTT; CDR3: CASSQDRSRSYPAFF
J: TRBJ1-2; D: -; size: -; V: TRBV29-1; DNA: TGCAGCGTTGTCTCGGTCATAGATGGCTACACCTTC; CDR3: CSVVSVIDGYTF
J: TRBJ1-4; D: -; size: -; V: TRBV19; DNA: TGTGCCAGACAGGGCGCCACATGCCCTGCAACTAATGAAAAACTGTTTTTT; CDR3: CARQGATCPATNEKLFF
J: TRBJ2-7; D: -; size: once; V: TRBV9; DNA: TGTGCCAGCAGCGTAGGGGCGGGTAACGAGCAGTACTTC; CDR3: CASSVGAGNEQYF
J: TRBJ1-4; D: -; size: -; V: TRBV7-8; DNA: TGTGCCAGCAGCTTAAGGGGGACTAATGAAAAACTGTTTTTT; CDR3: CASSLRGTNEKLFF
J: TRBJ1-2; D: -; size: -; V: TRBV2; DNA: TGTGCCAGCATAGAACAGGGCGCTGCTAACTATGGCTACACCTTC; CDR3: CASIEQGAANYGYTF
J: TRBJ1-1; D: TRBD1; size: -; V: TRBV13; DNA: TGTGCCAGCCGAACAGGGGGCGCTAACACTGAAGCTTTCTTT; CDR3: CASRTGGANTEAFF
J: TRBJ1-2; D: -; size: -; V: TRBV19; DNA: TGTGCCAGGGGGGGGGAACACTCTGGCTACACCTTC; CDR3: CARGGEHSGYTF
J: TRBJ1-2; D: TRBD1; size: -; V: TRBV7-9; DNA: TGTGCCAGCAGCTCTTTCCGGGACAGCACTAACTATGGCTACACCTTC; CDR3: CASSSFRDSTNYGYTF
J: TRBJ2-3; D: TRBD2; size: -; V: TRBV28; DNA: TGTGCCAGCAGTCCCGGGACTAGCGTTAGCACAGATACGCAGTATTTT; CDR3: CASSPGTSVSTDTQYF
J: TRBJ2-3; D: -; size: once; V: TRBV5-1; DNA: TGCGCCAGCAGCTTGGAGGCCGCGGTAGATACGCAGTATTTT; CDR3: CASSLEAAVDTQYF
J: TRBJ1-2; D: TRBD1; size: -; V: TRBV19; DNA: TGTGCCAGTAGTCCGCTGACAGGGCGGGATGGCTACACCTTC; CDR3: CASSPLTGRDGYTF
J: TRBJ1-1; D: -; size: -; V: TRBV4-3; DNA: TGCGCCAGCAGCCAGTCGAGGGTGGATATGAACACTGAAGCTTTCTTT; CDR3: CASSQSRVDMNTEAFF
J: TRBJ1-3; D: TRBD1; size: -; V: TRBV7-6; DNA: TGTGCCAGCAGCAGGGGGCCTGGAAACACCATATATTTT; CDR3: CASSRGPGNTIYF
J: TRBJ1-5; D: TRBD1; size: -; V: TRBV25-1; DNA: TGTGCCAGCAGCCCCTCCGGGACAGGGACGCAGCCCCAGCATTTT; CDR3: CASSPSGTGTQPQHF
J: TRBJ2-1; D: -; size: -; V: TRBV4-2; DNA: TGTGCCAGCAGCTTAGCTACTGGTCTTGGAACCCAGTTCTTC; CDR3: CASSLATGLGTQFF
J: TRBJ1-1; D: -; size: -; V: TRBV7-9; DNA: TGTGCCAGCAGCTACAGCAACACTGAAGCTTTCTTT; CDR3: CASSYSNTEAFF
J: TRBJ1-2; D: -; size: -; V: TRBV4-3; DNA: TGCGCCAGCAGCCAGTACAGGTACTATGGCTACACCTTC; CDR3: CASSQYRYYGYTF
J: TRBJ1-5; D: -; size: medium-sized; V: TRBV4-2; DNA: TGTGCCAGCAGCCAAATTCCAGAGGAAATAGGTGGCAATCAGCCCCAGCATTTT; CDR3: CASSQIPEEIGGNQPQHF
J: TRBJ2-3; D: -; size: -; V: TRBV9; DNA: TGTGCTAGCAGCGTAGCTTTGGGCGCAGATACGCAGTATTTT; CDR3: CASSVALGADTQYF
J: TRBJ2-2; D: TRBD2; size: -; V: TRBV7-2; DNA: TGTGCCAGCACCCTACCGGGACTAGCGGGCGTCGGGGAGCTGTTTTTT; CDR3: CASTLPGLAGVGELFF
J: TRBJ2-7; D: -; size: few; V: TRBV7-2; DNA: TGTGCCAGCAACCCAATACCAGGGGTCGACGAGCAGTACTTC; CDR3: CASNPIPGVDEQYF
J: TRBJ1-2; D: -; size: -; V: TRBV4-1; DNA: TGCGCCAGCAGCCCTAGTGGACAGAGAGGGATCTATGGCTACACCTTC; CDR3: CASSPSGQRGIYGYTF
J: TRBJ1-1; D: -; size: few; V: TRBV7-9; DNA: TGTGCCAGCAGGCCAGTGAACACTGAAGCTTTCTTT; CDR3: CASRPVNTEAFF
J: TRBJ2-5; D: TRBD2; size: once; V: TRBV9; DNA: TGTGCCAGCAGCCGGACTAGCGGGGGGGCCGGGGAGACCCAGTACTTC; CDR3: CASSRTSGGAGETQYF